The 26 T cell receptor beta chains in this list originate from one sample, sequenced in a study of blood T cell repertoires in COVID-19. The table came from immunoSEQ multiplex PCR; TCRdb's copy has only in-frame clones and leaves some out. The sample yields about 130,000 clones, around 83% seen once. Sequencing used peripheral blood. The origin of the receptors is a woman between 50 and 59 years old with acute or convalescent COVID-19.

Concerning this clone: This sample also contains other DNA sequences that code for the same CDR3. DNA for the CDR3: TGTGCCAGCAGTGAACTAGCGGGGGGGCGGAATGAGCAGTTCTTC. As protein: CASSELAGGRNEQFF. The chain links TRBV2 to TRBJ2-1; 12 nucleotides align to TRBD2. Germline loops: CDR1 SNHLY, CDR2 FYNNEI. The CDR3 length is 15 residues. Germline trimming cut 2 bases from V and 7 bases from J; bases unmatched to any gene: 3.

The chain combines TRBV5-4 with TRBJ1-1, with a possible D match to TRBD1 (5 bases). This CDR3 contains 16 residues. CDR1 is SGHNT, CDR2 YYREEE, per germline (reference sequence). Trimming left V 3 bases short and J 0 bases short, with 15 bases between. CDR3 region: CASSSNSRALNTEAFF. The DNA of the CDR3 is TGTGCCAGCAGCTCGAACTCCAGGGCGCTGAACACTGAAGCTTTCTTT.

This chain connects TRBV3-1 (or the pseudogene TRBV3-2) to TRBJ1-6; tentatively, D is TRBD1 (5 bases). The V and J ends lost 4 bases and 2 bases respectively, with 9 bases between them. The CDR3 loop spans 15 amino acids. Germline V gives CDR1 LGHDT, CDR2 YNNKEL (reference sequence). CDR3 coding DNA: TGTGCCAGCAGCCCCCAGGGAACCTATAATTCACCCCTCCACTTT. Its translation: CASSPQGTYNSPLHF.

Only one count was recorded for this clone. The chain is built from TRBV3-1 (or the pseudogene TRBV3-2) and TRBJ1-1; 9 bases match TRBD1. V lost 4 bases to trimming and J lost 1 base; unmatched junction nucleotides: 7. Germline CDR1 is LGHDT and CDR2 is YNNKEL (reference sequence). The CDR3 contains 16 residues. CDR3 in DNA: TGTGCCAGCAGCCCTGGGACAGGGATTCGGAACACTGAAGCTTTCTTT. The encoded protein is CASSPGTGIRNTEAFF.

This clone turned up a few times. The V and J genes are TRBV27 and TRBJ1-2, with D perhaps TRBD1 (6 bases). Germline CDR1 is MNHEY and CDR2 is SMNVEV (reference sequence). Trimming pared 6 bases from V and 1 base from J, leaving 15 bases between. This CDR3 region has 15 residues. The CDR3 nucleotides read TGTGCCAGCAGAGTGGGGGGGGCTGGTAACTATGGCTACACCTTC. Translated, it gives CASRVGGAGNYGYTF.

The rearrangement links TRBV7-2 to TRBJ2-3, with 7 bases identical to TRBD2. The CDR3 loop spans 14 amino acids. The germline V gene encodes CDR1 SGHTA and CDR2 FQGNSA. The junction had 5 bases not matched to a gene; V was cut back by 4 bases and J by 4 bases. CDR3 region: CASSSSGVSDTQYF. The CDR3, as DNA: TGTGCCAGCAGCTCTAGCGGAGTTTCAGATACGCAGTATTTT.

The chain is built from TRBV10-1 and TRBJ2-1, with 8 bases aligning to TRBD1. The germline V gene has CDR1 WNHNN and CDR2 SYGVQD (reference sequence). The CDR3 runs 13 residues. J was trimmed by 9 bases and V by 6 bases; bases with no gene match: 7. CDR3 sequence: CASRQGVVGEQFF. In DNA, the CDR3 is TGCGCCAGCAGACAGGGGGTGGTCGGTGAGCAGTTCTTC.

The chain links TRBV19 to TRBJ2-3; 7 bases fit TRBD2. The CDR3 runs to 14 residues. Per the germline V gene, CDR1 is LNHDA and CDR2 is SQIVND (reference sequence). J lost 1 base, V lost 6 bases, and 4 bases had no gene match. CDR3 residues: CASSRGGGTDTQYF. The CDR3 DNA sequence: TGTGCCAGTAGCCGTGGGGGGGGCACAGATACGCAGTATTTT.

The gene calls are TRBV10-3 and TRBJ1-5; TRBD1 matches 7 bases. V lost 6 bases and J lost 1; bases outside the gene matches: 6. The germline V gene has CDR1 ENHRY and CDR2 SYGVKD. The CDR3 covers 15 residues. CDR3 sequence: CAISRQGGSNQPQHF. The CDR3 DNA reads as TGTGCCATCAGCCGACAGGGAGGAAGCAATCAGCCCCAGCATTTT.

The chain uses TRBV7-8 and TRBJ2-7; D is undetermined. V lost 5 bases and J 7 bases, leaving 18 bases between the germline ends. The CDR3 is 14 residues long. Germline V gene sequence: CDR1 SGHVS, CDR2 FQNEAQ. CDR3 nucleotides: TGTGCCAGCAGCCCAAGCGCTGCTGAGAGAGAGCAGTACTTC. This translates into CASSPSAAEREQYF.

This clone occurred a few times. V usage is TRBV6-2 or TRBV6-3 and J usage is TRBJ1-2; tentative D call: TRBD1 (5 bases). Germline assignment: CDR1 MNHEY and CDR2 SVGEGT. The V end lost 6 bases, the J end lost 3 bases, and 17 bases lay between the germline ends. The CDR3 has 15 residues. CDR3 in amino acids: CASSKGLNRDYGYTF. CDR3 sequence (DNA): TGTGCCAGCAGCAAGGGGCTAAATCGGGACTATGGCTACACCTTC.

The chain is built from TRBV5-1 and TRBJ1-6; 8 bases agree with TRBD1. Germline CDR1 is SGHRS and CDR2 is YFSETQ. The CDR3 is 15 residues long. The J segment lost 9 bases and the V segment lost 1 base, leaving 6 bases of the junction unmatched. CDR3 region: CASSLSTGGFSPLHF. The DNA for the CDR3 is TGCGCCAGCAGCTTGTCCACAGGGGGTTTTTCACCCCTCCACTTT.

At least ten counts were recorded for this clone. The CDR3 sequence: CALGRAGGHEQYF. In DNA form, the CDR3 reads TGTGCCCTCGGGAGGGCAGGAGGACACGAGCAGTACTTC. This rearrangement joins TRBV7-9 to TRBJ2-7; 8 bases are shared with TRBD2. Germline CDR1 reads SEHNR; CDR2 reads FQNEAQ (reference sequence). With V trimmed by 11 bases and J by 5 bases, 11 bases remained unmatched. CDR3 length: 13 amino acids.

The genes are TRBV30 and TRBJ2-1; weak D call: TRBD1 (5 bases). Germline V gives CDR1 GTSNPN, CDR2 SVGIG (reference sequence). The CDR3 is 18 residues long. V lost 2 bases to trimming and J lost 2 bases, with 22 bases between them. In DNA form, the CDR3 reads TGTGCCTGGAGTCTTCAATTTGGGGCCCCCTTTACCTACAATGAGCAGTTCTTC. It yields the protein CAWSLQFGAPFTYNEQFF.

V usage is TRBV5-8 and J usage is TRBJ1-5; the D is unclear. The germline V gene has CDR1 SGHTS and CDR2 YDEGEE. The V gene lost 6 bases and the J gene lost 0 bases, with 13 bases spanning the gap. CDR3 length equals 15 residues. This CDR3 reads CASTVTEYSNQPQHF. The CDR3 DNA is TGTGCCAGCACCGTAACAGAGTATAGCAATCAGCCCCAGCATTTT.

The rearrangement uses TRBV3-1 (or the pseudogene TRBV3-2) and TRBJ2-7; 12 positions match TRBD2. The CDR3 loop spans 15 amino acids. V lost 5 bases to trimming and J lost 2 bases; unmatched junction nucleotides: 4. Germline values: CDR1 LGHDT, CDR2 YNNKEL (reference sequence). The CDR3 bases are TGTGCCAGCAGCTATCGGACTAGCGGGACCTACGAGCAGTACTTC. Translation: CASSYRTSGTYEQYF.

This clone was counted between two and nine times. This sequence joins TRBV28 and TRBJ1-5, with 7 bases that match TRBD1. The CDR3 consists of 15 residues. V lost 4 bases, J lost 6 bases, and 9 bases stayed unmatched. Germline loops: CDR1 MDHEN, CDR2 SYDVKM. The CDR3 reads CASSWDSGSAQPQHF. In DNA, the CDR3 is TGTGCCAGCAGTTGGGACAGTGGAAGCGCTCAGCCCCAGCATTTT.

The chain combines TRBV6-1 with TRBJ2-3; tentatively, D is TRBD2 (5 bases). Germline assignment: CDR1 MNHNS and CDR2 SASEGT. V gave up 0 bases and J gave up 3 bases, with 10 bases separating them. The CDR3 runs to 15 residues. The CDR3 DNA reads as TGTGCCAGCAGTGAAGCTAGCGTTGGAACAGATACGCAGTATTTT. Translated, it gives CASSEASVGTDTQYF.

The V gene is TRBV3-1 (or the pseudogene TRBV3-2), the J gene TRBJ1-1; unclear D gene. Germline V gene lookup returns CDR1 LGHDT and CDR2 YNNKEL (reference sequence). This CDR3 region has 13 residues. Trimming took 0 bases from V and 7 from J, leaving 9 bases between them. CDR3 DNA: TGTGCCAGCAGCCAAGAATCGGGTTTTGAAGCTTTCTTT. Translated, it gives CASSQESGFEAFF.

J is TRBJ1-2 and V is TRBV6-1; no definite D call. Germline values: CDR1 MNHNS, CDR2 SASEGT. CDR3 length: 14 amino acids. The V end was cut by 1 base, the J end by 6 bases, with 12 bases between. The CDR3, as DNA: TGTGCCAGCAGTGAAGTGACGGGTCCGAATGGCTACACCTTC. Protein: CASSEVTGPNGYTF.

The rearrangement links TRBV24-1 to TRBJ2-2; tentative D call: TRBD2 (6 bases). CDR3 length: 13 residues. CDR1 and CDR2 from the germline V gene are KGHDR and SFDVKD. Trimming took 9 bases from V and 7 from J, leaving 14 bases between them. This CDR3 reads CATQPLSGGELFF. In nucleotides, the CDR3 is TGTGCCACCCAACCGCTTAGCGGCGGGGAGCTGTTTTTT.

The chain is built from TRBV19 and TRBJ1-1, with 8 nucleotides matching TRBD1. The CDR3 spans 17 residues. Trimming at V came to 5 bases and at J to 0 bases, leaving 11 bases not matched to a gene. CDR1 and CDR2 from the germline V gene are LNHDA and SQIVND (reference sequence). CDR3 in amino acids: CASSRQGARPLNTEAFF. CDR3 in DNA: TGTGCCAGTAGTCGTCAGGGGGCACGGCCCCTGAACACTGAAGCTTTCTTT. The whole variable domain, filled in from reference TRBV19 and TRBJ1-1, reads DGGITQSPKYLFRKEGQNVTLSCEQNLNHDAMYWYRQDPGQGLRLIYYSQIVNDFQKGDIAEGYSVSREKKESFPLTVTSAQKNPTAFYLCASSRQGARPLNTEAFFGQGTRLTVV.

J is TRBJ1-3 and V is TRBV7-2; 7 bases match TRBD1. The germline V gene encodes CDR1 SGHTA and CDR2 FQGNSA. This CDR3 is built from 16 residues. The junction had 7 bases not matched to a gene; V was cut back by 5 bases and J by 0 bases. CDR3 sequence (DNA): TGTGCCAGCAGCACCTACACAGGGGCCTCTGGAAACACCATATATTTT. It translates to CASSTYTGASGNTIYF.

This clone has just a few counts. DNA of the CDR3: TGTGCCAGCAGTGAAGCGCCCCCCGGGGGAGCTAATGAAAAACTGTTTTTT. As protein: CASSEAPPGGANEKLFF. The J gene is TRBJ1-4, the V gene TRBV6-1, with D maybe TRBD1 (5 bases). The CDR3 sequence is 17 residues long. V dropped 0 bases and J dropped 3 bases, with 14 bases sitting between them. Looked up from germline, CDR1 is MNHNS and CDR2 is SASEGT.

The V call is TRBV21-1, the J call TRBJ1-1; TRBD1 reflects the table's D call only, with no check against the DNA. TRBV21-1 is a known pseudogene. The CDR3 length is 14 residues. Written as DNA, the CDR3 is TGTGCCAGCAGCCGCCAGGGCATGGAAACTGAAGCTTTCTTT. This codes for CASSRQGMETEAFF.

The gene calls are TRBV9 and TRBJ2-7; 12 bases map to TRBD2. In germline, CDR1 is SGDLS, CDR2 YYNGEE. The CDR3 spans 15 residues. Trimming at V came to 4 bases and at J to 0 bases, leaving 2 bases not matched to a gene. CDR3 protein: CASSTSGGFSYEQYF. CDR3 bases: TGTGCCAGCAGCACTAGCGGGGGGTTCTCCTACGAGCAGTACTTC.